The present T cell receptor beta chain was sequenced within a study of spatial heterogeneity in lung cancer. Study background: Donors were about 70 untreated early-stage non-small cell lung cancer patients. The study consistently detected more beta-chain than alpha-chain sequences.

This CDR3 spans 13 amino acids. V was clipped by 5 bases and J by 6 bases, with 13 bases between them. CDR1 is MDHEN and CDR2 is SYDVKM in the germline V gene. Noted time point: blood at routine non-recurrence follow-up after resection. Researchers sequenced whole RNA taken from tumor, nontumor lung or frozen PBMC without sorting. Every TCR cDNA molecule carried a tag that served as a unique molecular identifier. TCRdb independently ran MiXCR on the 5' RACE reads; one entry per CDR3 protein. The repertoire holds 110,000 or so distinct CDR3 sequences, with 11% as singletons. Sequencing used PBMCs, obtained at follow-up. The V call is TRBV28, the J call TRBJ1-1; D unclear. The sequence derives from a female donor with early-stage non-small cell lung cancer. The CDR3 nucleotides are TGTGCCAGCAGTCCCCCACGGTATGCTGAAGCTTTCTTT. Protein product: CASSPPRYAEAFF.